This T cell receptor (beta chain) was documented in a study of T cells in Graves' hyperthyroidism and ophthalmopathy. Study overall: Peripheral blood was obtained at initial diagnosis, preceding any treatment. General study points: Blood also carried most thyroid clonotypes expanded above 0.001.

This clonotype came up a few times. The antigen is not known. Germline V CDR1 and CDR2: LGHDT, YNNKEL (reference sequence). The CDR3 spans 16 residues. Trimming left V 4 bases short and J 6 bases short, with 19 bases between. RNA transcripts were the template for amplifying TCR beta CDR3 regions. A set of HTBI primers served as the primers for a first-round RT-PCR of the TCR CDR3. MiXCR was run by TCRdb on the multiplex PCR reads, yielding one entry per CDR3 protein. Here the sample spans about 600,000 distinct CDR3 sequences, around 16% being singletons. The rearrangement links TRBV3-1 to TRBJ2-1, with D maybe TRBD1 (6 bases). The sample comprised blood. This TCR was recovered from a woman between 35 and 50 years old with Graves' ophthalmopathy. The CDR3 loop reads CASSPRTQGLGNEQFF. For the CDR3, the DNA is TGTGCCAGCAGCCCCCGAACACAGGGTCTGGGCAATGAGCAGTTCTTC.